This TCR beta chain originates from a study of cytomegalovirus exposure and HLA in healthy donors. Study results and limitations: The study flagged some 180 TCR beta chains as cytomegalovirus-associated. In a later analysis, the majority of CMV-associated beta chains seemingly showed HLA restriction.

The PCR ran on 60 Vbeta and 13 Jbeta primers. Some clones are missing from TCRdb's copy, which holds only in-frame ones; the method was immunoSEQ multiplex PCR. The sample gives approximately 97,000 clones, approximately 87% of which show up once; about 2.5% is in the top ten. To note about this clone: Its antigen is not identified.

The germline V gene encodes CDR1 LNHDA and CDR2 SQIVND (reference sequence). Trimming shortened V by 1 base and J by 2 bases, and 11 bases separated the two germline ends. This CDR3 comprises 15 residues. The chain has TRBV19 and TRBJ1-1; the D is unclear. The clonotype originates from a middle-aged man in good health and CMV-seronegative. Sequenced: PBMCs. Here the CDR3 DNA reads TGTGCCAGTAGTATAGCGGGTCTACGAAACACTGAAGCTTTCTTT. Its protein product is CASSIAGLRNTEAFF.